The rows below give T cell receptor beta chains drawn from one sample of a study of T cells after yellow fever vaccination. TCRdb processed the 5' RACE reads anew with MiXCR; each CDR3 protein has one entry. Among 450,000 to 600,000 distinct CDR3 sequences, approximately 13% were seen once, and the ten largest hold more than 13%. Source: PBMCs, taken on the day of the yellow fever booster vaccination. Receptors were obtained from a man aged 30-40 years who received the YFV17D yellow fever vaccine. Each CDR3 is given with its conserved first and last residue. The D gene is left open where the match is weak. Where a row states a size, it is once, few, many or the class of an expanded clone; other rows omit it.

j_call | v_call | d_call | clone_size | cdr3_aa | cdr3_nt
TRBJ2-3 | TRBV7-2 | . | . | CASSRAPGTDTQYF | TGTGCCAGCAGTAGAGCACCCGGCACAGATACGCAGTATTTT
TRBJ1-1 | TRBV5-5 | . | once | CASSLVGKGPAFF | TGTGCCAGCAGCTTGGTAGGGAAGGGACCAGCTTTCTTT
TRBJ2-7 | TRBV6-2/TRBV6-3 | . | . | CASRHTGTSYEQYF | TGTGCCAGCAGACACACCGGGACAAGCTACGAGCAGTACTTC
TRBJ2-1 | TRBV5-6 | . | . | CASSLAWDEQFF | TGTGCCAGCAGCTTGGCGTGGGATGAGCAGTTCTTC
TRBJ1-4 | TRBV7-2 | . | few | CASSSIIGTEKLFF | TGTGCCAGCAGCTCGATTATAGGGACAGAAAAACTGTTTTTT
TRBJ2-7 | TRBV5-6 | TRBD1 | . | CASSDRTRGRAPSYEQYF | TGTGCCAGCAGCGACCGCACCAGGGGGCGAGCGCCGAGCTACGAGCAGTACTTC
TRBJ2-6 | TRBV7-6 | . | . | CASSLDDNVLTF | TGTGCCAGCAGCTTGGACGACAACGTCCTGACTTTC
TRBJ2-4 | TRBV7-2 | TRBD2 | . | CASSLTSGRGLNIQYF | TGTGCCAGCAGCCTTACTAGCGGGAGGGGTCTGAACATTCAGTACTTC
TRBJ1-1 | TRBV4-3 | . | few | CASSQVGRDTEAFF | TGCGCCAGCAGCCAAGTGGGCAGGGACACTGAAGCTTTCTTT
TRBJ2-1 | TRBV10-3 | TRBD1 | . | CATNEGAGEQFF | TGTGCCACCAATGAGGGGGCGGGTGAGCAGTTCTTC
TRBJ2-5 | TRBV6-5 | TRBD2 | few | CASSYRGGVRQETQYF | TGTGCCAGCAGTTACCGGGGGGGAGTTCGGCAAGAGACCCAGTACTTC
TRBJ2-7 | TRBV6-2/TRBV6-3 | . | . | CATSNIGEQYF | TGTGCCACAAGCAATATCGGGGAGCAGTACTTC
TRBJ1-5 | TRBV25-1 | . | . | CASSNLSGIDNQPQHF | TGTGCCAGCAGTAATTTGTCAGGGATAGATAATCAGCCCCAGCATTTT
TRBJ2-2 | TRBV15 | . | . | CATSRDRDTRTGELFF | TGTGCCACCAGCAGAGATCGCGACACAAGGACCGGGGAGCTGTTTTTT
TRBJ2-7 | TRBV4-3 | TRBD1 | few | CASSQALDRGYEQYF | TGCGCCAGCAGCCAAGCACTGGACAGGGGATACGAGCAGTACTTC
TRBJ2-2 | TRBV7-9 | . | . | CASSSRSGPGELFF | TGTGCCAGCAGCTCCAGGTCGGGGCCCGGGGAGCTGTTTTTT
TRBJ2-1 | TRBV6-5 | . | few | CASSSPSRGTSNEQFF | TGTGCCAGCAGTTCTCCGAGCAGGGGAACGAGCAATGAGCAGTTCTTC
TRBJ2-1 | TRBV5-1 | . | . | CASSLGTVANEQFF | TGCGCCAGCAGCTTGGGGACAGTGGCCAATGAGCAGTTCTTC
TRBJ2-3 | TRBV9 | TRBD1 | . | CASSARTGSTSDTQYF | TGTGCCAGCAGCGCCCGGACAGGGAGCACTTCAGATACGCAGTATTTT
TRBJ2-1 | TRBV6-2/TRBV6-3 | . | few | CASSYFRDPYNEQFF | TGTGCCAGCAGTTACTTTCGGGATCCCTACAATGAGCAGTTCTTC
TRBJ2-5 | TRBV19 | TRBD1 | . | CASRLTGGQETQYF | TGTGCCAGTAGACTTACAGGGGGCCAAGAGACCCAGTACTTC
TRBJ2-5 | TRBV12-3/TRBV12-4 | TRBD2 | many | CASSFAGAETQYF | TGTGCCAGCAGTTTCGCGGGAGCAGAGACCCAGTACTTC
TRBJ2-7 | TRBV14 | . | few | CASSQDPAGQAYEQYF | TGTGCCAGCAGCCAAGACCCAGCGGGACAGGCCTACGAGCAGTACTTC
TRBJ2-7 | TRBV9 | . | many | CASSYISGDEQYF | TGTGCCAGCAGCTATATATCGGGGGACGAGCAGTACTTC
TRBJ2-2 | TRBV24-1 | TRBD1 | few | CATSDRDRGYPGELFF | TGTGCCACCAGTGATCGAGACAGGGGATACCCCGGGGAGCTGTTTTTT
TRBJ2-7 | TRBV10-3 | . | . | CAISESTDYEQYF | TGTGCCATCAGTGAGTCGACTGATTACGAGCAGTACTTC
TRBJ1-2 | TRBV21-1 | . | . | CASSKRAGRYGYTF | TGTGCCAGCAGCAAACGGGCGGGACGCTATGGCTACACCTTC
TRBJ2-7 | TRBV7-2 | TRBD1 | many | CASSLRTGTGRNEQYF | TGTGCCAGCAGCCTCCGTACCGGGACAGGGCGGAACGAGCAGTACTTC
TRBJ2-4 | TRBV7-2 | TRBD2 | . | CASSLSGTSGNNIQYF | TGTGCCAGCAGCCTGTCCGGGACTAGCGGGAACAACATTCAGTACTTC
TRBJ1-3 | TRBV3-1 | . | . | CASSQFGRAGNTIYF | TGTGCCAGCAGCCAATTCGGACGGGCTGGAAACACCATATATTTT
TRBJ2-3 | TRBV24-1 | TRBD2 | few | CATSDLTGTSITDTQYF | TGTGCCACCAGTGATTTGACCGGGACTAGCATCACAGATACGCAGTATTTT